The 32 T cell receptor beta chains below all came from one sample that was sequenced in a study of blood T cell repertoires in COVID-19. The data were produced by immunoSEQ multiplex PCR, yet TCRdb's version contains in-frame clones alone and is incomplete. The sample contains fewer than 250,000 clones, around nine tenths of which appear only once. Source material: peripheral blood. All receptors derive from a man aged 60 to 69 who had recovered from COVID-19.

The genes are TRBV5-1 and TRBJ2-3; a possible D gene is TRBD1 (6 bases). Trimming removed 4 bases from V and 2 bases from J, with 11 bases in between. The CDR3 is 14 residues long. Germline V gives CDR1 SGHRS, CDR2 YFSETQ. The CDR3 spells CASSVGHLTDTQYF. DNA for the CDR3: TGCGCCAGCAGCGTGGGACACCTCACAGATACGCAGTATTTT. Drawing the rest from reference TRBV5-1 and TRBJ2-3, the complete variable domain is KAGVTQTPRYLIKTRGQQVTLSCSPISGHRSVSWYQQTPGQGLQFLFEYFSETQRNKGNFPGRFSGRQFSNSRSEMNVSTLELGDSALYLCASSVGHLTDTQYFGPGTRLTVL.

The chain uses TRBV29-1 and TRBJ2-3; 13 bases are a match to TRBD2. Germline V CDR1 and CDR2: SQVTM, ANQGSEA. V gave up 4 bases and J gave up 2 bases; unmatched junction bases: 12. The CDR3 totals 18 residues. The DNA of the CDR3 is TGCAGCGTTGGCCCGGGACTAGCGGGGAGGGGTGACACAGATACGCAGTATTTT. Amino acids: CSVGPGLAGRGDTDTQYF.

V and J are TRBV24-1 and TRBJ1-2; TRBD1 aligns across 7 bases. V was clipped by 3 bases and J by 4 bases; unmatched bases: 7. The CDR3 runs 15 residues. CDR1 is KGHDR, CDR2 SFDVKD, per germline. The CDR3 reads CATSDPRQGPYGYTF. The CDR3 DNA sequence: TGTGCCACCAGTGATCCCCGACAGGGACCCTATGGCTACACCTTC.

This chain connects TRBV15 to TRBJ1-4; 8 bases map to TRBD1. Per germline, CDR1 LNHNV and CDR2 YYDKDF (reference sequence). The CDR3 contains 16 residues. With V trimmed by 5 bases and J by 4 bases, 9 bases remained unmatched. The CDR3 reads CATSEPPGQVNEKLFF. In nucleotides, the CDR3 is TGTGCCACCAGCGAACCACCGGGACAGGTTAATGAAAAACTGTTTTTT.

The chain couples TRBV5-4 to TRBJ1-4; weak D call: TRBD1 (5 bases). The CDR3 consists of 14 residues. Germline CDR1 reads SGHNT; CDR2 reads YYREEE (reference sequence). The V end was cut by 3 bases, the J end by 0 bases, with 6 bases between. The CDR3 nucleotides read TGTGCCAGCAGCTCGACAGCAACTAATGAAAAACTGTTTTTT. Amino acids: CASSSTATNEKLFF.

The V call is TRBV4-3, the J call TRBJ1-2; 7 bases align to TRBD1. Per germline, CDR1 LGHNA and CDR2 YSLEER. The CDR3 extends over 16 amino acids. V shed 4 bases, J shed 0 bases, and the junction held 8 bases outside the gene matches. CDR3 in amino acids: CASSRLTGVPNYGYTF. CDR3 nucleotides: TGCGCCAGCAGCCGCTTAACAGGGGTACCTAACTATGGCTACACCTTC.

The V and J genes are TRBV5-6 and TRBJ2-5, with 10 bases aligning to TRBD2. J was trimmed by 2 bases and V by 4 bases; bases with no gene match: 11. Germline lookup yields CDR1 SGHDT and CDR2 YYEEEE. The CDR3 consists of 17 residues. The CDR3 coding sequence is TGTGCCAGCAGCGTACTGGAAGGACTAGCGGCACAAGAGACCCAGTACTTC. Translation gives CASSVLEGLAAQETQYF.

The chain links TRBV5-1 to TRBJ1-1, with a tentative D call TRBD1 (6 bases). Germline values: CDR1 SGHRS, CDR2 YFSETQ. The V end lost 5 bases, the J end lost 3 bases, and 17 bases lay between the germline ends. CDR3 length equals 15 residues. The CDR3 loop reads CASRGGKGRDTEAFF. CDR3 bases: TGCGCCAGCAGAGGGGGAAAGGGGCGAGACACTGAAGCTTTCTTT.

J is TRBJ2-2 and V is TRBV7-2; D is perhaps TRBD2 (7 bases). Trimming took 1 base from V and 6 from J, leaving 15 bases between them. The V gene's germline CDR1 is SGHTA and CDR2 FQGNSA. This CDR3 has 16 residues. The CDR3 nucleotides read TGTGCCAGCAGCTTAGTGCGGGGAGGGGGGGCCGGGGAGCTGTTTTTT. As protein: CASSLVRGGGAGELFF.

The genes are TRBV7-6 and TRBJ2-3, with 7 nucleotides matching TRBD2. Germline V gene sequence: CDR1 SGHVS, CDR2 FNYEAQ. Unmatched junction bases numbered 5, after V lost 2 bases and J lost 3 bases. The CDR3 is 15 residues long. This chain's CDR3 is CASSLYGGRTDTQYF. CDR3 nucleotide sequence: TGTGCCAGCAGCTTATACGGGGGGAGGACAGATACGCAGTATTTT.

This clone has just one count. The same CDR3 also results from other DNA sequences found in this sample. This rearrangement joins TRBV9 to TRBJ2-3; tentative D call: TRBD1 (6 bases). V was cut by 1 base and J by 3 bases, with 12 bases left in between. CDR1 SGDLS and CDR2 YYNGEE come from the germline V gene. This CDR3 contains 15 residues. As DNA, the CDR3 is TGTGCCAGCAGCGTAAGTGGGGGCCGAACAGATACGCAGTATTTT. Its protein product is CASSVSGGRTDTQYF.

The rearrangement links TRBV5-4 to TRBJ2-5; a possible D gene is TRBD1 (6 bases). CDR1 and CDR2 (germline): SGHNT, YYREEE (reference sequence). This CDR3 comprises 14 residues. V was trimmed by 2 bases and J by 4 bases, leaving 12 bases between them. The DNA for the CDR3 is TGTGCCAGCAGCTTCACCGGGACAAGAGAGACCCAGTACTTC. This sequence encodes CASSFTGTRETQYF.

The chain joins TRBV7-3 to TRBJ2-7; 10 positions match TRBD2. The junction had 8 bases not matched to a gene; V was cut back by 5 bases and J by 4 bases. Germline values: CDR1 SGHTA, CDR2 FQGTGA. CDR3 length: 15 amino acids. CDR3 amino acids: CASSPTSGALYEQYF. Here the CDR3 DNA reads TGTGCCAGCAGCCCAACTAGCGGGGCCCTATACGAGCAGTACTTC. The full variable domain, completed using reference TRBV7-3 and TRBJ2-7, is GAGVSQTPSNKVTEKGKYVELRCDPISGHTALYWYRQSLGQGPEFLIYFQGTGAADDSGLPNDRFFAVRPEGSVSTLKIQRTERGDSAVYLCASSPTSGALYEQYFGPGTRLTVT.

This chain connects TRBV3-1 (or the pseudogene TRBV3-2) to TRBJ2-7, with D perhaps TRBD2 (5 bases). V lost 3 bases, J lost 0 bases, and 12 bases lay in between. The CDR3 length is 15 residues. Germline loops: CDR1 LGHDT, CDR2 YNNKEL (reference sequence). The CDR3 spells CASSHEWAGSYEQYF. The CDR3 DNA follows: TGTGCCAGCAGCCACGAGTGGGCGGGCTCCTACGAGCAGTACTTC.

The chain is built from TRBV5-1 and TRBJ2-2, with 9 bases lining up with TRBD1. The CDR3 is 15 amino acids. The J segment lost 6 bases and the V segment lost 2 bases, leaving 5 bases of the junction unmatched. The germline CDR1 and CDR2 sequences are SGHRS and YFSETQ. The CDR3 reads CASSLTGGAPGELFF. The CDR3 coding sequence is TGCGCCAGCAGCTTAACAGGGGGCGCCCCCGGGGAGCTGTTTTTT.

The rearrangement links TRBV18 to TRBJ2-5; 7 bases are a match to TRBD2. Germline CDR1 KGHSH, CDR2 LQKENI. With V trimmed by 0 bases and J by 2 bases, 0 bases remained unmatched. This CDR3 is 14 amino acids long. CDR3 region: CASSPPRGQETQYF. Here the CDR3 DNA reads TGTGCCAGCTCACCACCGCGGGGGCAAGAGACCCAGTACTTC.

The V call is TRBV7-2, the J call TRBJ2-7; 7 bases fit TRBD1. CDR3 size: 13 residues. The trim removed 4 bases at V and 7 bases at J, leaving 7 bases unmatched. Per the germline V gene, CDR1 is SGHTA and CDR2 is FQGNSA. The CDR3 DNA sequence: TGTGCCAGCAGCTCTGGACCAGGGGGAGAGCAGTACTTC. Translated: CASSSGPGGEQYF.

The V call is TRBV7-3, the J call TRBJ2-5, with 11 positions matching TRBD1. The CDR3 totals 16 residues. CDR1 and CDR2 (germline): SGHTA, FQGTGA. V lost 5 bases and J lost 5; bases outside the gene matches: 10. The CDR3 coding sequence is TGTGCCAGCAGCAGAGAGGGGACAGGGGGGTTTGAGACCCAGTACTTC. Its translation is CASSREGTGGFETQYF. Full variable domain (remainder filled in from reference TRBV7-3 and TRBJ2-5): GAGVSQTPSNKVTEKGKYVELRCDPISGHTALYWYRQSLGQGPEFLIYFQGTGAADDSGLPNDRFFAVRPEGSVSTLKIQRTERGDSAVYLCASSREGTGGFETQYFGPGTRLLVL.

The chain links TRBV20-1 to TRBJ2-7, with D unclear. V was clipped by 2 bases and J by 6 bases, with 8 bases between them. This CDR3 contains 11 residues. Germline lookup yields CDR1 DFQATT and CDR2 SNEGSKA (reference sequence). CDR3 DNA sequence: TGCAGTGCTAGACTAGATTCCGAGCAGTACTTC. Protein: CSARLDSEQYF.

CDR3 amino acids: CASSYKGGGNTIYF. Here the CDR3 DNA reads TGTGCCAGCAGTTACAAAGGGGGCGGAAACACCATATATTTT. The chain has TRBV6-5 and TRBJ1-3; 7 bases map to TRBD1. The ends lost 2 bases at V and 4 bases at J; junction bases unmatched: 2. This CDR3 spans 14 amino acids. CDR1 MNHEY and CDR2 SVGAGI come from the germline V gene.

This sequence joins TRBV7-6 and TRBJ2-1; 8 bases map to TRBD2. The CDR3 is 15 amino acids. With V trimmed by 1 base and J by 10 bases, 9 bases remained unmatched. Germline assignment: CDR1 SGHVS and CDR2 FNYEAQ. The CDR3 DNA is TGTGCCAGCAGCTTAGAGCAGCGGGGGCCGTGGGAGCAGTTCTTC. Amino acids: CASSLEQRGPWEQFF.

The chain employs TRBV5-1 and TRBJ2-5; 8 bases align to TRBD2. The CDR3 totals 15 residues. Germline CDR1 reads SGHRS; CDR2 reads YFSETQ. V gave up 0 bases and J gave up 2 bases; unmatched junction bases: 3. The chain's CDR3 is CASSLVASGQETQYF. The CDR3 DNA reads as TGCGCCAGCAGCTTGGTGGCTAGCGGGCAAGAGACCCAGTACTTC.

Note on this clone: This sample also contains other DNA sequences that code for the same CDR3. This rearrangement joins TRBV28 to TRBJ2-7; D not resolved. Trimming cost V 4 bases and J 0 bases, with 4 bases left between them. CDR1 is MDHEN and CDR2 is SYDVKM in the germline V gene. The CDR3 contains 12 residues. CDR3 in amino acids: CASSSSSYEQYF. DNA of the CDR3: TGTGCCAGCAGTTCGAGCTCCTACGAGCAGTACTTC.

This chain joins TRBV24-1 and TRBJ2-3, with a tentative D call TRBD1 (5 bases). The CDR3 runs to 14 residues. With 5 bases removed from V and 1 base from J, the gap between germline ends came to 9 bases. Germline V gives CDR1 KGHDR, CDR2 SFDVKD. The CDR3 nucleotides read TGTGCCACCAGTGGGGCAGGGCGCACAGATACGCAGTATTTT. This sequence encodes CATSGAGRTDTQYF.

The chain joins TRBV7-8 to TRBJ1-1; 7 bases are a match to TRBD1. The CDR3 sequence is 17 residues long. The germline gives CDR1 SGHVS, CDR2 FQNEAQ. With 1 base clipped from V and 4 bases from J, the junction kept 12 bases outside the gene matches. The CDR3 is CASSLDRQGPMGTEAFF. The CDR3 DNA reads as TGTGCCAGCAGCTTAGATAGACAGGGCCCGATGGGCACTGAAGCTTTCTTT.

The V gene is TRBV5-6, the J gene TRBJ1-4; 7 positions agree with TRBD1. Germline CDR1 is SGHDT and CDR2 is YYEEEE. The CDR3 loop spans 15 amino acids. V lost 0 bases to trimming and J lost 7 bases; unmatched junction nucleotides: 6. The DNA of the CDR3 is TGTGCCAGCAGCTTGGTAGGGGGCGCAGGTGAAAAACTGTTTTTT. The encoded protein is CASSLVGGAGEKLFF.

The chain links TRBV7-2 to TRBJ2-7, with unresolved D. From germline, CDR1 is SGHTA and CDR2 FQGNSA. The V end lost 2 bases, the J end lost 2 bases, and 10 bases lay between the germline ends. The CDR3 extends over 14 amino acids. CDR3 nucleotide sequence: TGTGCCAGCAGCTTACTGGCAGAAACCTACGAGCAGTACTTC. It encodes CASSLLAETYEQYF. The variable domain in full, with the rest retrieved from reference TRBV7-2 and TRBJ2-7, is GAGVSQSPSNKVTEKGKDVELRCDPISGHTALYWYRQSLGQGLEFLIYFQGNSAPDKSGLPSDRFSAERTGGSVSTLTIQRTQQEDSAVYLCASSLLAETYEQYFGPGTRLTVT.

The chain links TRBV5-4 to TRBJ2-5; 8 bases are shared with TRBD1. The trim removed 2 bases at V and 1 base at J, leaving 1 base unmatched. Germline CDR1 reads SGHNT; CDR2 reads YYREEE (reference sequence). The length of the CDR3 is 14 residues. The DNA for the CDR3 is TGTGCCAGCAGCTTTGGACAGGGCCAAGAGACCCAGTACTTC. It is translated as CASSFGQGQETQYF.

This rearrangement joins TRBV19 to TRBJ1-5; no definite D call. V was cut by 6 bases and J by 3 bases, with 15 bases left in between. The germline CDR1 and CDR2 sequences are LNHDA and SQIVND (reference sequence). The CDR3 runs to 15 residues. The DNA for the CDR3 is TGTGCCAGTAGCCTTATCGTGGGCCCCAATCAGCCCCAGCATTTT. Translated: CASSLIVGPNQPQHF. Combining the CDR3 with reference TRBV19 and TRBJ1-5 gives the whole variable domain DGGITQSPKYLFRKEGQNVTLSCEQNLNHDAMYWYRQDPGQGLRLIYYSQIVNDFQKGDIAEGYSVSREKKESFPLTVTSAQKNPTAFYLCASSLIVGPNQPQHFGDGTRLSIL.

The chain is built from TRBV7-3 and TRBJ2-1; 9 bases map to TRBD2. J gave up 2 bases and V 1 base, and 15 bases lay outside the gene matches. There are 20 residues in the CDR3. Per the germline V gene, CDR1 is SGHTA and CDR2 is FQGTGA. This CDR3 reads CASSLRPGGRAGGAYNEQFF. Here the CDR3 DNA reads TGTGCCAGCAGCTTAAGACCTGGCGGGAGGGCCGGAGGGGCCTACAATGAGCAGTTCTTC. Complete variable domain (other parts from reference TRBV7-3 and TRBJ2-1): GAGVSQTPSNKVTEKGKYVELRCDPISGHTALYWYRQSLGQGPEFLIYFQGTGAADDSGLPNDRFFAVRPEGSVSTLKIQRTERGDSAVYLCASSLRPGGRAGGAYNEQFFGPGTRLTVL.

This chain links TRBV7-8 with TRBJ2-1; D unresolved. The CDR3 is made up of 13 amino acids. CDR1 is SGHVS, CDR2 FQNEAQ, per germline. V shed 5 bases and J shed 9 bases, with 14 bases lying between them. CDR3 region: CASSPRMPGEQFF. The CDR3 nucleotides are TGTGCCAGCAGCCCCCGTATGCCGGGTGAGCAGTTCTTC.

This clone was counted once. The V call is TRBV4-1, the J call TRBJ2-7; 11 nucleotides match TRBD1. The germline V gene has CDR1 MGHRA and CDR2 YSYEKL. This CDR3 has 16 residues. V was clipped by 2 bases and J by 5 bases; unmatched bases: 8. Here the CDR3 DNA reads TGCGCCAGCAGCCAATCACGGACAGGGGGCTCACACGAGCAGTACTTC. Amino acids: CASSQSRTGGSHEQYF.